The 14 T cell receptor beta chains below were found in one sample sequenced in a study of glioma-infiltrating T cells after dendritic cell vaccination. Only in-frame clones appear in the TCRdb table, and some are missing; sequencing was by immunoSEQ multiplex PCR. The sample holds about 76,000 clones; 87% are singletons and the top ten take about 2.3%. Regarding time point: after dendritic cell vaccination, including at tumor progression/relapse. Material: blood, obtained after dendritic cell vaccination. All receptors derive from a human donor with glioblastoma.

The V and J genes are TRBV29-1 and TRBJ2-7; D possibly corresponds to TRBD1 (5 bases). The CDR3 loop spans 12 amino acids. V gave up 7 bases and J gave up 2 bases, with 12 bases separating them. Germline CDR1 reads SQVTM; CDR2 reads ANQGSEA. In DNA form, the CDR3 reads TGCAGCGCCCTCTGGACACCCTACGAGCAGTACTTC. This codes for CSALWTPYEQYF.

The DNA of the CDR3 is TGTGCCAGCAGTACCCAGGGGCTACTAGGGCAGCCCCAGCATTTT. Its protein product is CASSTQGLLGQPQHF. This chain joins TRBV27 and TRBJ1-5; weak D call: TRBD1 (6 bases). Trimming took 5 bases from V and 7 from J, leaving 18 bases between them. This CDR3 has 15 amino acids. Germline loops: CDR1 MNHEY, CDR2 SMNVEV (reference sequence).

The chain employs TRBV7-9 and TRBJ2-1; 9 nucleotides line up with TRBD2. The CDR3 runs 14 residues. From germline, CDR1 is SEHNR and CDR2 FQNEAQ (reference sequence). J lost 10 bases, V lost 1 base, and 5 bases had no gene match. CDR3 residues: CASSLGRTSEEQFF. Written as DNA, the CDR3 is TGTGCCAGCAGCTTAGGGCGGACTAGCGAGGAGCAGTTCTTC. The full variable domain, completed using reference TRBV7-9 and TRBJ2-1, is DTGVSQNPRHKITKRGQNVTFRCDPISEHNRLYWYRQTLGQGPEFLTYFQNEAQLEKSRLLSDRFSAERPKGSFSTLEIQRTEQGDSAMYLCASSLGRTSEEQFFGPGTRLTVL.

The chain couples TRBV7-3 to TRBJ2-5, with 8 positions matching TRBD1. V shed 3 bases, J shed 4 bases, and the junction held 1 base outside the gene matches. Germline V lookup: CDR1 SGHTA, CDR2 FQGTGA. The CDR3 has 13 residues. The CDR3 DNA reads TGTGCCAGCAGCTTTGACAGGGGAGAGACCCAGTACTTC. Encoded protein: CASSFDRGETQYF. The full variable domain, in which reference TRBV7-3 and TRBJ2-5 provide the parts outside the CDR3, is GAGVSQTPSNKVTEKGKYVELRCDPISGHTALYWYRQSLGQGPEFLIYFQGTGAADDSGLPNDRFFAVRPEGSVSTLKIQRTERGDSAVYLCASSFDRGETQYFGPGTRLLVL.

The CDR3 spells CASSLGGGQETQYF. DNA of the CDR3: TGCGCCAGCAGCTTGGGGGGGGGCCAAGAGACCCAGTACTTC. J is TRBJ2-5 and V is TRBV5-1, with 7 bases aligning to TRBD2. The germline CDR1 and CDR2 sequences are SGHRS and YFSETQ. The CDR3 loop spans 14 amino acids. J was trimmed by 1 base and V by 0 bases; bases with no gene match: 0.

This clone was seen a single time. This chain links TRBV29-1 with TRBJ1-5; D perhaps matches TRBD1 (6 bases). V shed 3 bases and J shed 4 bases, with 19 bases lying between them. There are 16 residues in the CDR3. Germline loops: CDR1 SQVTM, CDR2 ANQGSEA. CDR3 region: CSVDWGHPSENQPQHF. The CDR3 nucleotides read TGCAGCGTTGATTGGGGGCACCCATCGGAAAATCAGCCCCAGCATTTT. Full variable domain (rest looked up from reference TRBV29-1 and TRBJ1-5): SAVISQKPSRDICQRGTSLTIQCQVDSQVTMMFWYRQQPGQSLTLIATANQGSEATYESGFVIDKFPISRPNLTFSTLTVSNMSPEDSSIYLCSVDWGHPSENQPQHFGDGTRLSIL.

The chain links TRBV7-6 to TRBJ2-1; possible D gene TRBD2, 5 bases. This CDR3 is 16 amino acids long. Looked up from germline, CDR1 is SGHVS and CDR2 is FNYEAQ. V lost 0 bases and J 2 bases, leaving 11 bases between the germline ends. CDR3 coding DNA: TGTGCCAGCAGCTTAGCGGGGAGCTACCCCTACAATGAGCAGTTCTTC. Encoded protein: CASSLAGSYPYNEQFF. Full variable domain (remainder filled in from reference TRBV7-6 and TRBJ2-1): GAGVSQSPRYKVTKRGQDVALRCDPISGHVSLYWYRQALGQGPEFLTYFNYEAQQDKSGLPNDRFSAERPEGSISTLTIQRTEQRDSAMYRCASSLAGSYPYNEQFFGPGTRLTVL.

The chain couples TRBV9 to TRBJ2-1; 10 bases map to TRBD2. Trimming at V came to 0 bases and at J to 4 bases, leaving 4 bases not matched to a gene. This CDR3 is 16 amino acids long. The germline CDR1 and CDR2 sequences are SGDLS and YYNGEE. The CDR3 coding sequence is TGTGCCAGCAGCGTAGCCGGGACTAGCGATTACAATGAGCAGTTCTTC. This translates into CASSVAGTSDYNEQFF. Based on the CDR3 plus reference TRBV9 and TRBJ2-1, the full variable domain is DSGVTQTPKHLITATGQRVTLRCSPRSGDLSVYWYQQSLDQGLQFLIQYYNGEERAKGNILERFSAQQFPDLHSELNLSSLELGDSALYFCASSVAGTSDYNEQFFGPGTRLTVL.

The chain links TRBV19 to TRBJ2-3, with D maybe TRBD2 (5 bases). Germline V gene lookup returns CDR1 LNHDA and CDR2 SQIVND (reference sequence). This CDR3 has 13 residues. The ends were cut back, 5 bases at V and 5 bases at J, with 11 bases in the middle. CDR3: CASSYRERDTQYF. CDR3 in DNA: TGTGCCAGTAGTTATAGGGAGCGAGATACGCAGTATTTT.

The CDR3 sequence is CASSFWQGDHNEQFF. In DNA, the CDR3 is TGTGCCAGCAGCTTCTGGCAGGGGGACCACAATGAGCAGTTCTTC. The chain joins TRBV11-3 to TRBJ2-1; 7 bases are shared with TRBD1. The J segment lost 5 bases and the V segment lost 3 bases, leaving 7 bases of the junction unmatched. The length of the CDR3 is 15 residues. Germline V gene data show CDR1 as SGHNT and CDR2 as YENEEA.

The V gene is TRBV5-1, the J gene TRBJ2-3; 9 bases are a match to TRBD1. Germline CDR1 SGHRS, CDR2 YFSETQ. This CDR3 is built from 15 residues. Trimming took 4 bases from V and 0 from J; bases not matched to a gene: 3. The DNA for the CDR3 is TGCGCCAGCAGCGCGGGACAGGGTAGCACAGATACGCAGTATTTT. It encodes CASSAGQGSTDTQYF.

The CDR3 nucleotides are TGTGCCAGCAGCTTGGGACTTACCTCCATTCCCTACAATGAGCAGTTCTTC. This codes for CASSLGLTSIPYNEQFF. The chain employs TRBV5-6 and TRBJ2-1, with D unclear. The germline CDR1 and CDR2 sequences are SGHDT and YYEEEE. This CDR3 comprises 17 residues. The V end was cut by 0 bases, the J end by 2 bases, with 15 bases between.

The chain links TRBV19 to TRBJ1-1; TRBD1 is a possible D gene (5 bases). This CDR3 has 15 residues. Trimming pared 5 bases from V and 5 bases from J, leaving 18 bases between. CDR1 LNHDA and CDR2 SQIVND come from the germline V gene (reference sequence). The CDR3 protein is CASSEAHGGWTEAFF. CDR3 sequence (DNA): TGTGCCAGTAGTGAGGCCCACGGGGGGTGGACTGAAGCTTTCTTT.

V is TRBV19 and J is TRBJ1-1; 7 positions agree with TRBD1. J lost 6 bases, V lost 3 bases, and 4 bases had no gene match. Germline-derived CDR1 and CDR2 are LNHDA and SQIVND (reference sequence). The CDR3 is 13 residues long. The CDR3 spells CASSIPGGSEAFF. The CDR3 region has the DNA TGTGCCAGTAGTATCCCAGGGGGGTCTGAAGCTTTCTTT.